This TCR beta chain was captured by sequencing in a study of T cells after posttransplantation cyclophosphamide. Overall study results and limits: Later post-transplant blood repertoires were often dominated by donor CD8+ memory clones.

A marrow graft followed busulfan-fludarabine conditioning, with cyclophosphamide on days +3 and +4. Clones were sequenced by immunoSEQ multiplex PCR, and TCRdb holds only the in-frame ones, with some missing. The sample counts 10,000 to 13,000 clones, none seen once; the ten largest own around 14%. V shed 4 bases and J shed 0 bases, with 10 bases lying between them. Germline assignment: CDR1 SGDLS and CDR2 YYNGEE. CDR3 length: 14 amino acids. This clone appeared many times. What it binds is unknown. Material: PBMCs, obtained after allogeneic stem cell transplant with posttransplant cyclophosphamide. This TCR came from a female patient aged 40-49 years who received an allogeneic stem cell transplant from a related donor, was CMV-positive, and had no GVHD. Some T cells may trace back to the graft donor. This chain uses TRBV9 with TRBJ1-2; D perhaps matches TRBD1 (6 bases). The CDR3 DNA is TGTGCCAGCAGCTCTCGGACAGCTAACTATGGCTACACCTTC. This sequence encodes CASSSRTANYGYTF.